This T cell receptor beta chain was found in a study of OX40 agonist ivuxolimab in advanced cancers. About the research overall: Prior therapy, whether anti-PD-1, anti-PD-L1 or anti-CTLA-4, was allowed, and approximately 37% had some. Study-wide results and limits: Low levels of normalized T-cell clonal expansion also appeared in some nonresponders.

Patients with a history of autoimmune disease or on systemic immunosuppression were excluded. The data were produced by immunoSEQ multiplex PCR, yet TCRdb's version contains in-frame clones alone and is incomplete. Of under 50,000 clones listed, 75% to 90% are singletons. On this clone: Its antigen remains unidentified.

The length of the CDR3 is 16 residues. CDR1 is SNHLY and CDR2 is FYNNEI in the germline V gene. V lost 6 bases and J 0 bases, leaving 15 bases between the germline ends. The material sequenced was CD4+ or CD8+ T cells sorted from blood, taken in a trial of the OX40 agonist ivuxolimab. The chain carries TRBV2 and TRBJ1-3; tentatively, D is TRBD1 (6 bases). The sequence derives from an adult with an advanced solid tumor such as melanoma, head and neck, liver or kidney cancer. The CDR3 nucleotides read TGTGCCAGCAGCGAACAGGGATATTCCTCTGGAAACACCATATATTTT. Its translation: CASSEQGYSSGNTIYF.